These 31 T cell receptor beta chains came from one sample sequenced in a study of cytomegalovirus exposure and HLA in healthy donors. The PCR used 60 Vbeta and 13 Jbeta primers. The repertoire was sequenced with immunoSEQ multiplex PCR; TCRdb's copy has only in-frame clones and lacks some. This sample has some 150,000 clones, with around three quarters found just once. Sequenced input: PBMCs. The receptors shown here come from a woman in her fifties or sixties in good health and CMV-seropositive.

The chain recombines TRBV9 with TRBJ2-5; D is perhaps TRBD2 (6 bases). CDR3 length equals 15 residues. V was pared by 0 bases and J by 11 bases, with 20 bases between. Germline CDR1 and CDR2: SGDLS and YYNGEE. In nucleotides, the CDR3 is TGTGCCAGCAGCGTAGAGGGGACCACCTCGGGGGAGCAGTACTTC. As protein: CASSVEGTTSGEQYF.

The chain carries TRBV19 and TRBJ1-5; D is ambiguous. V lost 6 bases, J lost 0 bases, and 9 bases lay in between. The CDR3 extends over 14 amino acids. Per the germline V gene, CDR1 is LNHDA and CDR2 is SQIVND (reference sequence). The CDR3 here is CASRARDSNQPQHF. The CDR3 DNA is TGTGCCAGTAGGGCGAGGGATAGCAATCAGCCCCAGCATTTT.

The count of this clone is one. This chain uses TRBV5-1 with TRBJ2-3, with D unclear. There are 14 residues in the CDR3. Trimming left V 4 bases short and J 1 base short, with 10 bases between. From germline, CDR1 is SGHRS and CDR2 YFSETQ. In DNA form, the CDR3 reads TGCGCCAGCAGCGATCTCTCGGGCACAGATACGCAGTATTTT. Encoded protein: CASSDLSGTDTQYF.

The CDR3 DNA reads as TGTGCCATCAGTGCCAAGCGGGATTTGAACACTGAAGCTTTCTTT. Translated, it gives CAISAKRDLNTEAFF. V gene TRBV10-3 combines with J gene TRBJ1-1; D gene unclear. The V end was cut by 4 bases, the J end by 0 bases, with 12 bases between. Looked up from germline, CDR1 is ENHRY and CDR2 is SYGVKD. The length of the CDR3 is 15 residues.

The chain joins TRBV5-1 to TRBJ2-7; 7 nucleotides line up with TRBD1. Germline lookup yields CDR1 SGHRS and CDR2 YFSETQ. V dropped 3 bases and J dropped 3; count of bases not matched to a gene: 6. This CDR3 has 14 amino acids. CDR3 coding DNA: TGCGCCAGCAGCTCACAGGGGAATATCTACGAGCAGTACTTC. Its protein product is CASSSQGNIYEQYF.

This clone was recorded a few times. The genes are TRBV25-1 and TRBJ1-4; D remains unclear. The CDR3 is 14 amino acids. Germline lookup yields CDR1 MGHDK and CDR2 SYGVNS. V lost 3 bases and J 0 bases, leaving 5 bases between the germline ends. CDR3 loop: CASSETATNEKLFF. The CDR3 region has the DNA TGTGCCAGCAGTGAGACTGCAACTAATGAAAAACTGTTTTTT.

This clone has a single count. The chain recombines TRBV30 with TRBJ2-7; maybe TRBD2 (5 bases). Trimming removed 2 bases at V and 3 bases at J, with 11 bases between. This CDR3 is 13 amino acids long. CDR1 and CDR2 from the germline V gene are GTSNPN and SVGIG (reference sequence). In nucleotides, the CDR3 is TGTGCCTGGAGTCTCGGGGATATCTACGAGCAGTACTTC. The encoded protein is CAWSLGDIYEQYF.

This chain links TRBV2 with TRBJ2-3; D is perhaps TRBD2 (6 bases). The V gene lost 7 bases and the J gene lost 1 base, with 18 bases spanning the gap. This CDR3 has 16 residues. CDR1 is SNHLY, CDR2 FYNNEI, per germline. The CDR3 reads CASNQFLAGRTDTQYF. The CDR3 nucleotides read TGTGCCAGCAATCAGTTTCTTGCGGGGCGCACAGATACGCAGTATTTT.

There are a few counts of this clone. The chain uses TRBV7-3 and TRBJ2-1; D gene ambiguous. From germline, CDR1 is SGHTA and CDR2 FQGTGA. The CDR3 sequence is 14 residues long. Trimming stripped 2 bases from V and 3 bases from J, with 8 bases between. The CDR3: CASSLDSFYNEQFF. DNA for the CDR3: TGTGCCAGCAGCTTAGACTCCTTCTACAATGAGCAGTTCTTC.

This chain connects TRBV28 to TRBJ1-2, with 7 positions matching TRBD1. CDR1 and CDR2 (germline): MDHEN, SYDVKM. The J segment lost 8 bases and the V segment lost 7 bases, leaving 7 bases of the junction unmatched. CDR3 size: 12 residues. The DNA for the CDR3 is TGTGCCAGCACCGACAGGGTAGGAGGCTACACCTTC. Translated, it gives CASTDRVGGYTF.

This clone was detected only a few times. The chain recombines TRBV9 with TRBJ1-1; possible D gene TRBD1, 5 bases. Germline-derived CDR1 and CDR2 are SGDLS and YYNGEE. This CDR3 is 14 amino acids long. V was pared by 0 bases and J by 11 bases, with 17 bases between. CDR3 sequence: CASSVAPEQGGAFF. CDR3 DNA: TGTGCCAGCAGCGTAGCTCCCGAGCAGGGAGGGGCTTTCTTT.

This chain links TRBV5-1 with TRBJ1-4; perhaps TRBD1 as D (5 bases). V was shortened by 3 bases and J by 6 bases, with 15 bases between the two germline ends. Germline V gene lookup returns CDR1 SGHRS and CDR2 YFSETQ. The CDR3 length is 15 residues. The CDR3 loop is CASSSRQPVYEKLFF. DNA of the CDR3: TGCGCCAGCAGCTCTAGACAGCCTGTTTATGAAAAACTGTTTTTT.

V is TRBV30 and J is TRBJ2-1; TRBD1 might be the D (5 bases). The CDR3 covers 14 residues. Germline V gene lookup returns CDR1 GTSNPN and CDR2 SVGIG (reference sequence). V lost 5 bases and J 2 bases, leaving 13 bases between the germline ends. The CDR3 DNA is TGTGCCTGGCAAAGGCAGGGAACCTACAATGAGCAGTTCTTC. Its protein is CAWQRQGTYNEQFF. The full variable domain, with the rest looked up from reference TRBV30 and TRBJ2-1, is SQTIHQWPATLVQPVGSPLSLECTVEGTSNPNLYWYRQAAGRGLQLLFYSVGIGQISSEVPQNLSASRPQDRQFILSSKKLLLSDSGFYLCAWQRQGTYNEQFFGPGTRLTVL.

The rearrangement links TRBV28 to TRBJ1-1; D is unclear. The CDR3 consists of 12 residues. Trimming left V 5 bases short and J 6 bases short, with 10 bases between. Per germline, CDR1 MDHEN and CDR2 SYDVKM. CDR3 region: CASSLRVSEAFF. CDR3 bases: TGTGCCAGCAGTCTCCGGGTCTCTGAAGCTTTCTTT.

This chain links TRBV5-1 with TRBJ2-1, with 8 bases identical to TRBD1. This CDR3 spans 14 amino acids. The trim removed 6 bases at V and 8 bases at J, leaving 10 bases unmatched. The germline CDR1 and CDR2 sequences are SGHRS and YFSETQ. CDR3 nucleotide sequence: TGCGCCAGCACTTGGGGACAGGAATGGGATGAGCAGTTCTTC. The encoded protein is CASTWGQEWDEQFF.

This clone was found a few times. A read error may produce the germline difference seen at one junction end. The chain combines TRBV27 with TRBJ1-2; 8 nucleotides agree with TRBD1. Germline V lookup: CDR1 MNHEY, CDR2 SMNVEV (reference sequence). The CDR3 is made up of 16 amino acids. Here the CDR3 DNA reads TGTGCCAGCAGTATATCGCGTGACAGGGGAAACTATGGCTACACCTTC. As protein: CASSISRDRGNYGYTF.

J is TRBJ1-2 and V is TRBV7-9, with a tentative D call TRBD1 (6 bases). CDR1 is SEHNR, CDR2 FQNEAQ, per germline (reference sequence). The CDR3 spans 14 residues. Trimming removed 1 base from V and 9 bases from J, with 15 bases in between. CDR3: CASSLEAGHHSYTF. CDR3 sequence (DNA): TGTGCCAGCAGCTTAGAAGCGGGACATCATAGCTACACCTTC. The full variable domain, rest sourced from reference TRBV7-9 and TRBJ1-2, is DTGVSQNPRHKITKRGQNVTFRCDPISEHNRLYWYRQTLGQGPEFLTYFQNEAQLEKSRLLSDRFSAERPKGSFSTLEIQRTEQGDSAMYLCASSLEAGHHSYTFGSGTRLTVV.

The chain recombines TRBV7-2 with TRBJ2-1; D unresolved. V was cut by 1 base and J by 6 bases, with 13 bases left in between. The CDR3 contains 15 residues. Germline CDR1 and CDR2: SGHTA and FQGNSA. The CDR3 reads CASSLVPSRSNEQFF. The CDR3 DNA is TGTGCCAGCAGCTTAGTTCCTAGTCGCTCCAATGAGCAGTTCTTC. Based on the CDR3 plus reference TRBV7-2 and TRBJ2-1, the full variable domain is GAGVSQSPSNKVTEKGKDVELRCDPISGHTALYWYRQSLGQGLEFLIYFQGNSAPDKSGLPSDRFSAERTGGSVSTLTIQRTQQEDSAVYLCASSLVPSRSNEQFFGPGTRLTVL.

The chain carries TRBV2 and TRBJ2-1; 7 nucleotides line up with TRBD1. Germline lookup yields CDR1 SNHLY and CDR2 FYNNEI. The V and J ends lost 4 bases and 6 bases, in that order; junction bases with no gene match: 12. The CDR3 covers 16 residues. The CDR3 nucleotides are TGTGCCAGCAGTGGCTCCGGGACAGTCTCAGTCAATGAGCAGTTCTTC. It is translated as CASSGSGTVSVNEQFF.

This clone appeared a single time. The chain couples TRBV6-1 to TRBJ1-5; D may be TRBD1 (5 bases). Trimming took 7 bases from V and 4 from J, leaving 11 bases between them. Germline V CDR1 and CDR2: MNHNS, SASEGT. There are 13 residues in the CDR3. The CDR3 DNA follows: TGTGCCAGCACCGAAGGGGTGAATCAGCCCCAGCATTTT. It is translated as CASTEGVNQPQHF.

Notes on this clone: At one end, the junction sequence differs from germline, possibly due to a read error. The chain couples TRBV5-1 to TRBJ1-1, with no clear D. The CDR3 is made up of 14 amino acids. From germline, CDR1 is SGHRS and CDR2 YFSETQ. CDR3 sequence: CAGSSNAWNTEAFF. The CDR3 DNA sequence: TGCGCCGGCAGCTCCAATGCGTGGAACACTGAAGCTTTCTTT.

The rearrangement uses TRBV2 and TRBJ2-5; possible D gene TRBD1, 6 bases. With 3 bases removed from V and 11 bases from J, the gap between germline ends came to 16 bases. Germline loops: CDR1 SNHLY, CDR2 FYNNEI. The CDR3 length is 13 residues. The CDR3 is CASSEDRGTAQYF. Written as DNA, the CDR3 is TGTGCCAGCAGTGAGGACAGAGGGACGGCTCAGTACTTC.

The V and J genes are TRBV28 and TRBJ1-5; the D gene is possibly TRBD1 (6 bases). The CDR3 loop spans 15 amino acids. The germline V and J ends were trimmed by 6 bases and 4 bases, with 16 bases remaining between them. Germline CDR1 MDHEN, CDR2 SYDVKM. CDR3 loop: CASSLAGAQNQPQHF. The CDR3 DNA reads as TGTGCCAGCAGCCTGGCGGGGGCTCAAAATCAGCCCCAGCATTTT.

This clone has only a few counts. The chain uses TRBV6-5 and TRBJ1-1; D is perhaps TRBD1 (5 bases). V lost 5 bases and J 1 base, leaving 11 bases between the germline ends. Germline V gives CDR1 MNHEY, CDR2 SVGAGI. This CDR3 is built from 14 residues. DNA of the CDR3: TGTGCCAGCAGTCGACAGTACGAGAACACTGAAGCTTTCTTT. It yields the protein CASSRQYENTEAFF.

This chain's CDR3 is CASSLTYSNQPQHF. DNA for the CDR3: TGTGCCAGCAGCCTCACCTACAGCAATCAGCCCCAGCATTTT. This chain joins TRBV6-1 and TRBJ1-5; D is ambiguous. Per the germline V gene, CDR1 is MNHNS and CDR2 is SASEGT. The CDR3 runs 14 residues. The V end was cut by 6 bases, the J end by 1 base, with 10 bases between.

V gene TRBV5-4 combines with J gene TRBJ1-4; 8 bases are shared with TRBD1. Losses at the gene ends were 2 bases for V and 8 bases for J; bases not matched to a gene: 8. The germline V gene has CDR1 SGHNT and CDR2 YYREEE (reference sequence). This CDR3 spans 15 amino acids. CDR3 sequence reads: CASSFPTGVGEKLFF. In nucleotides, the CDR3 is TGTGCCAGCAGCTTCCCGACAGGGGTAGGGGAAAAACTGTTTTTT.

By share, this clone ranks as medium-sized. The rearrangement uses TRBV6-5 and TRBJ1-5; D is ambiguous. In germline, CDR1 is MNHEY, CDR2 SVGAGI. The CDR3 is 15 amino acids. V was clipped by 7 bases and J by 1 base, with 14 bases between them. The CDR3 DNA follows: TGTGCCAGCAAGGTGGAGGCGAGGAGCAATCAGCCCCAGCATTTT. The encoded protein is CASKVEARSNQPQHF.

The table lists this clone with a few counts. In nucleotides, the CDR3 is TGCGCCAGCAGTGAGATTATAAGCGGGAGAACAGATACGCAGTATTTT. Its protein is CASSEIISGRTDTQYF. The chain combines TRBV10-2 with TRBJ2-3; 8 bases map to TRBD2. The CDR3 is 16 residues long. Germline V gene sequence: CDR1 WSHSY, CDR2 SAAADI. V lost 2 bases to trimming and J lost 3 bases; unmatched junction nucleotides: 7.

The V gene is TRBV29-1, the J gene TRBJ2-7; 12 bases align to TRBD2. V lost 4 bases and J lost 3; bases outside the gene matches: 4. Germline assignment: CDR1 SQVTM and CDR2 ANQGSEA. This CDR3 is 14 amino acids long. The CDR3 region is CSVGTSGIHYEQYF. The CDR3 nucleotides read TGCAGCGTTGGGACTAGCGGGATCCACTACGAGCAGTACTTC.

This clone has just a few counts. This chain uses TRBV5-5 with TRBJ1-1; D remains ambiguous. Germline assignment: CDR1 SGHKS and CDR2 YYEKEE (reference sequence). V was trimmed by 0 bases and J by 1 base, leaving 7 bases between them. The CDR3 has 14 residues. CDR3 amino acids: CASSLAGRNTEAFF. The CDR3 DNA reads as TGTGCCAGCAGCTTGGCCGGGAGGAACACTGAAGCTTTCTTT.

This clone was counted once. The V call is TRBV2, the J call TRBJ2-5; the match to TRBD2 covers 12 bases. V was pared by 6 bases and J by 4 bases, with 6 bases of the junction left unmatched. The CDR3 has 15 amino acids. Germline-derived CDR1 and CDR2 are SNHLY and FYNNEI. Written as DNA, the CDR3 is TGTGCCAGCAGCGCATTGGGACTAGCGGGAGAGACCCAGTACTTC. Residues: CASSALGLAGETQYF.